Given below is one T cell receptor (beta chain) in context. This specimen comes from a study of blood T cell repertoires in COVID-19. CDR1 is SGHRS, CDR2 YFSETQ, per germline. Losses at the gene ends were 1 base for V and 6 bases for J; bases not matched to a gene: 3. The CDR3 loop spans 13 amino acids. The repertoire was sequenced with immunoSEQ multiplex PCR; TCRdb's copy has only in-frame clones and lacks some. The repertoire includes 250,000 or so clones, 84% of them detected once, and 1.5% to 1.9% sits in the top ten. The sequencing input was peripheral blood. This chain uses TRBV5-1 with TRBJ1-2, with 7 bases identical to TRBD1. The sequence came from a woman aged 35 to 49 who had recovered from COVID-19. The CDR3 sequence: CASSLNTGDGYTF. The CDR3 DNA is TGCGCCAGCAGCTTGAATACAGGGGATGGCTACACCTTC.